This entry lists 20 T cell receptor beta chains sequenced from one sample in a study of cytomegalovirus exposure and HLA in healthy donors. PCR used 60 Vbeta primers and 13 Jbeta primers. The method was immunoSEQ multiplex PCR; TCRdb's version includes in-frame clones alone and lacks a portion of them. The data hold about 98,000 clones, with less than 85% observed a single time. Sequencing was carried out using PBMCs. These receptors came from a male donor in good health and CMV-seronegative.

The J gene is TRBJ1-2, the V gene TRBV5-1; 7 nucleotides align to TRBD1. V gave up 0 bases and J gave up 8 bases; unmatched junction bases: 4. The CDR3 runs 13 residues. CDR1 SGHRS and CDR2 YFSETQ come from the germline V gene. CDR3 protein: CASSLEGAVGYTF. Written as DNA, the CDR3 is TGCGCCAGCAGCTTGGAGGGGGCGGTAGGCTACACCTTC.

The V gene is TRBV28, the J gene TRBJ1-5, with 8 bases matching TRBD1. V gave up 4 bases and J gave up 9 bases; unmatched junction bases: 14. The CDR3 extends over 16 amino acids. The germline gives CDR1 MDHEN, CDR2 SYDVKM. The CDR3 region is CASSYKQGEGLGPQHF. CDR3 coding DNA: TGTGCCAGCAGTTACAAACAGGGGGAAGGGCTCGGGCCCCAGCATTTT.

This clone was counted only a few times. The V call is TRBV5-1, the J call TRBJ1-1, with TRBD1 matching 9 bases. CDR1 SGHRS and CDR2 YFSETQ come from the germline V gene. The V segment lost 0 bases and the J segment 0 bases; nucleotides outside the gene matches: 6. This CDR3 has 17 residues. The CDR3 region has the DNA TGCGCCAGCAGCTTGGGGGGGTGGGACAGGGTGAACACTGAAGCTTTCTTT. It specifies CASSLGGWDRVNTEAFF. The whole variable domain, filled in from reference TRBV5-1 and TRBJ1-1, reads KAGVTQTPRYLIKTRGQQVTLSCSPISGHRSVSWYQQTPGQGLQFLFEYFSETQRNKGNFPGRFSGRQFSNSRSEMNVSTLELGDSALYLCASSLGGWDRVNTEAFFGQGTRLTVV.

The rearrangement joins TRBV7-9 to TRBJ2-5; possibly TRBD2 for D (6 bases). Trimming pared 6 bases from V and 1 base from J, leaving 18 bases between. CDR3 length equals 16 residues. Germline-derived CDR1 and CDR2 are SEHNR and FQNEAQ (reference sequence). CDR3 sequence reads: CASRQGLQLLQETQYF. In nucleotides, the CDR3 is TGTGCCAGCAGGCAGGGACTGCAGCTCCTCCAAGAGACCCAGTACTTC. Variable domain in full (rest from reference TRBV7-9 and TRBJ2-5): DTGVSQNPRHKITKRGQNVTFRCDPISEHNRLYWYRQTLGQGPEFLTYFQNEAQLEKSRLLSDRFSAERPKGSFSTLEIQRTEQGDSAMYLCASRQGLQLLQETQYFGPGTRLLVL.

The chain uses TRBV27 and TRBJ1-1, with 10 bases aligning to TRBD1. After removal of 6 bases from V and 0 bases from J, the junction contained 10 bases not matched to a gene. Germline CDR1 and CDR2: MNHEY and SMNVEV (reference sequence). The CDR3 contains 17 residues. The chain's CDR3 is CASSRRQGAGMNTEAFF. CDR3 sequence (DNA): TGTGCCAGCAGCCGTCGACAGGGGGCCGGGATGAACACTGAAGCTTTCTTT.

This clone was seen only a few times. The rearrangement uses TRBV7-2 and TRBJ1-5, with a tentative D call TRBD1 (5 bases). The CDR3 is 14 amino acids. Trimming left V 2 bases short and J 5 bases short, with 10 bases between. Germline lookup yields CDR1 SGHTA and CDR2 FQGNSA. The CDR3 sequence: CASSLLLGDQPQHF. Here the CDR3 DNA reads TGTGCCAGCAGCTTACTTTTAGGGGATCAGCCCCAGCATTTT.

V and J are TRBV30 and TRBJ1-1, with no clear D. Trimming removed 0 bases from V and 3 bases from J, with 8 bases in between. CDR1 is GTSNPN, CDR2 SVGIG, per germline (reference sequence). This CDR3 contains 13 residues. The CDR3 reads CAWSVQRDTEAFF. As DNA, the CDR3 is TGTGCCTGGAGTGTTCAGAGGGACACTGAAGCTTTCTTT.

This chain links TRBV27 with TRBJ2-7, with 11 bases that match TRBD1. Trimming at V came to 3 bases and at J to 7 bases, leaving 8 bases not matched to a gene. From germline, CDR1 is MNHEY and CDR2 SMNVEV (reference sequence). CDR3 length: 15 amino acids. CDR3 amino acids: CASSFAGTGGREQYF. The CDR3 coding sequence is TGTGCCAGCAGTTTTGCTGGGACAGGGGGAAGGGAGCAGTACTTC.

V and J are TRBV7-2 and TRBJ2-5; 14 bases map to TRBD2. The germline CDR1 and CDR2 sequences are SGHTA and FQGNSA. This CDR3 has 19 residues. Trimming at V came to 0 bases and at J to 5 bases, leaving 11 bases not matched to a gene. The CDR3 here is CASSLAGTSGSPKRETQYF. CDR3 bases: TGTGCCAGCAGCTTAGCGGGGACTAGCGGGAGTCCTAAGAGGGAGACCCAGTACTTC.

V and J are TRBV29-1 and TRBJ1-1; 8 bases map to TRBD1. Per the germline V gene, CDR1 is SQVTM and CDR2 is ANQGSEA. The CDR3 sequence is 13 residues long. In nucleotides, the CDR3 is TGCGCGCTCAGGGGGCAAAGTTGGACTGAAGCTTTCTTT. Translation gives CALRGQSWTEAFF.

This clone was seen a few times. The V call is TRBV5-1, the J call TRBJ2-2, with a weak D call TRBD1 (6 bases). The CDR3 consists of 15 residues. Germline CDR1 is SGHRS and CDR2 is YFSETQ. V was clipped by 6 bases and J by 0 bases, with 12 bases between them. CDR3 DNA: TGCGCCAGCAAAGGACAGTACCCGAACACCGGGGAGCTGTTTTTT. Encoded protein: CASKGQYPNTGELFF.

This clone was picked up a small number of times. The chain joins TRBV2 to TRBJ2-6, with a possible D match to TRBD2 (5 bases). Trimming left V 7 bases short and J 2 bases short, with 12 bases between. Germline assignment: CDR1 SNHLY and CDR2 FYNNEI. This CDR3 region has 15 residues. CDR3 region: CASNIEGAGANVLTF. The CDR3 DNA sequence: TGTGCCAGCAACATCGAGGGAGCTGGGGCCAACGTCCTGACTTTC.

This rearrangement joins TRBV6-1 to TRBJ2-7; 10 bases match TRBD2. This CDR3 is 15 amino acids long. V shed 4 bases, J shed 2 bases, and the junction held 5 bases outside the gene matches. Germline CDR1 reads MNHNS; CDR2 reads SASEGT. The CDR3 reads CASSASGSAAYEQYF. The CDR3 DNA reads TGTGCCAGCAGTGCTAGCGGGAGCGCTGCCTACGAGCAGTACTTC.

The genes are TRBV27 and TRBJ1-6; D ambiguous. The CDR3 is 14 amino acids. V gave up 3 bases and J gave up 11 bases, with 14 bases separating them. Germline V gene lookup returns CDR1 MNHEY and CDR2 SMNVEV (reference sequence). The CDR3 region is CASSFSGVRTPLHF. The CDR3 nucleotides are TGTGCCAGCAGTTTCTCCGGGGTAAGGACACCCCTCCACTTT.

The V gene is TRBV29-1, the J gene TRBJ2-3, with D maybe TRBD1 (6 bases). The CDR3 length is 15 residues. Germline V gene sequence: CDR1 SQVTM, CDR2 ANQGSEA. V lost 4 bases and J 0 bases, leaving 14 bases between the germline ends. The CDR3 is CSVGRTATSTDTQYF. Written as DNA, the CDR3 is TGCAGCGTTGGGAGGACAGCTACTAGCACAGATACGCAGTATTTT.

The rearrangement uses TRBV18 and TRBJ2-7, with 9 nucleotides matching TRBD1. Losses at the gene ends were 3 bases for V and 2 bases for J; bases not matched to a gene: 5. Germline CDR1 is KGHSH and CDR2 is LQKENI. This CDR3 contains 15 residues. CDR3 nucleotides: TGTGCCAGCTCACCCGACAGGGGGGGTACCTACGAGCAGTACTTC. Protein: CASSPDRGGTYEQYF.

This chain connects TRBV2 to TRBJ2-3; weak D call: TRBD1 (5 bases). Germline assignment: CDR1 SNHLY and CDR2 FYNNEI. This CDR3 comprises 14 residues. Trimming stripped 6 bases from V and 2 bases from J, with 12 bases between. Here the CDR3 reads CASRKGAITDTQYF. The CDR3 DNA follows: TGTGCCAGCAGAAAAGGGGCTATCACAGATACGCAGTATTTT.

The chain has TRBV9 and TRBJ2-1; D unclear. This CDR3 has 14 amino acids. The V and J ends lost 0 bases and 4 bases respectively, with 8 bases between them. Germline V lookup: CDR1 SGDLS, CDR2 YYNGEE. The DNA for the CDR3 is TGTGCCAGCAGCGTAGGAGCGATGTACAATGAGCAGTTCTTC. Amino acid sequence: CASSVGAMYNEQFF.

The V and J genes are TRBV28 and TRBJ2-4, with D maybe TRBD1 (6 bases). The V end was cut by 2 bases, the J end by 5 bases, with 10 bases between. Germline CDR1 MDHEN, CDR2 SYDVKM. CDR3 length equals 14 residues. The DNA of the CDR3 is TGTGCCAGCAGTTTAGGGGGCAGGGAAAACATTCAGTACTTC. Protein product: CASSLGGRENIQYF.

This clone has just a few counts. The chain recombines TRBV27 with TRBJ2-7; 14 positions match TRBD2. J was trimmed by 4 bases and V by 4 bases; bases with no gene match: 3. The CDR3 contains 15 residues. Germline V gene data show CDR1 as MNHEY and CDR2 as SMNVEV (reference sequence). CDR3 region: CASSSRTSGRYEQYF. In nucleotides, the CDR3 is TGTGCCAGCAGTTCCCGGACTAGCGGGAGGTACGAGCAGTACTTC.